The 9 T cell receptor beta chains presented below share a single source sample, sequenced in a study of T cell repertoires in cytomegalovirus infection. Via MiXCR, TCRdb re-called the reads, giving one row per CDR3 protein. The repertoire holds approximately 110,000 distinct CDR3 sequences, about 31% seen once, with 58% in the top ten. These TCRs are of unknown antigen specificity. The specimen comprised CD8+ T cells from cultured PBMCs, sampled from culture after CMV antigen stimulation. These receptors originate from a human donor in good health (CMV status not recorded). Some clones in this sample may be carry-over from other donors' samples.

The chain combines TRBV4-1 with TRBJ1-1; 10 positions match TRBD1. The CDR3 is made up of 17 amino acids. The trim removed 2 bases at V and 4 bases at J, leaving 10 bases unmatched. The germline CDR1 and CDR2 sequences are MGHRA and YSYEKL. The CDR3 sequence: CASSQWATGGAGTEAFF. CDR3 DNA: TGCGCCAGCAGCCAATGGGCGACAGGGGGCGCAGGCACTGAAGCTTTCTTT.

The chain links TRBV5-3 to TRBJ1-5, with 9 nucleotides matching TRBD1. TRBV5-3 is an ORF, with its function uncertain. The CDR3 is 15 residues long. The J segment lost 4 bases and the V segment lost 8 bases, leaving 10 bases of the junction unmatched. CDR3 DNA: TGTGCCAGCAGCCTAGGGACAGGGACTAATCAGCCCCAGCATTTT. It encodes CASSLGTGTNQPQHF.

The chain recombines TRBV7-2 with TRBJ1-2; D unclear. The length of the CDR3 is 13 residues. Germline-derived CDR1 and CDR2 are SGHTA and FQGNSA. V lost 0 bases and J 8 bases, leaving 10 bases between the germline ends. The CDR3 region is CASSLAVFDGYTF. The CDR3 DNA reads as TGTGCCAGCAGCTTAGCAGTTTTCGACGGCTACACCTTC.

The table lists this clonotype with a few counts. The chain employs TRBV12-3 or TRBV12-4 and TRBJ2-7, with 10 bases aligning to TRBD1. This CDR3 spans 17 amino acids. V dropped 5 bases and J dropped 0; count of bases not matched to a gene: 10. As DNA, the CDR3 is TGTGCCAGCAGTCCGGGACAGGGGCCAACTAGCTCCTACGAGCAGTACTTC. As protein: CASSPGQGPTSSYEQYF.

This clonotype was observed a handful of times. The V call is TRBV6-5, the J call TRBJ2-1, with D unclear. The V and J ends lost 2 bases and 10 bases respectively, with 15 bases between them. There are 14 residues in the CDR3. Germline lookup yields CDR1 MNHEY and CDR2 SVGAGI. The CDR3 DNA reads TGTGCCAGCAGTTACGGTGTAGGCGCACCAGAGCAGTTCTTC. It is translated as CASSYGVGAPEQFF.

This clonotype was detected only a few times. The rearrangement joins TRBV6-2 or TRBV6-3 to TRBJ1-2; D gene unclear. Looked up from germline, CDR1 is MNHEY and CDR2 is SVGEGT. Trimming took off 0 bases at V and 1 base at J, with 12 bases between the two ends. The CDR3 is 16 residues long. This CDR3 is CASSYSEGRINYGYTF. The CDR3 DNA reads TGTGCCAGCAGTTACTCGGAGGGCCGAATTAACTATGGCTACACCTTC.

This clonotype was observed a few times. The chain is built from TRBV29-1 and TRBJ1-3; D call uncertain. Trimming pared 4 bases from V and 4 bases from J, leaving 14 bases between. The CDR3 is 14 residues long. The germline V gene encodes CDR1 SQVTM and CDR2 ANQGSEA. The CDR3 reads CSVGQANSGNTIYF. CDR3 nucleotide sequence: TGCAGCGTTGGACAAGCTAATTCCGGAAACACCATATATTTT.

This clonotype came up a few times. The rearrangement links TRBV25-1 to TRBJ2-5, with 13 bases identical to TRBD2. V trimming: 6 bases; J trimming: 2 bases; junction bases outside the gene matches: 12. The CDR3 is made up of 18 amino acids. Germline-derived CDR1 and CDR2 are MGHDK and SYGVNS. The CDR3 DNA is TGTGCCAGCAGGGGCCTGGGGTCGGGACTAGCGGGGCAAGAGACCCAGTACTTC. It encodes CASRGLGSGLAGQETQYF.

This clonotype has a count of ten or more. V is TRBV19 and J is TRBJ2-1, with TRBD2 identical over 7 bases. Germline CDR1 LNHDA, CDR2 SQIVND (reference sequence). The CDR3 loop spans 15 amino acids. V lost 1 base and J lost 4; bases outside the gene matches: 4. CDR3 DNA: TGTGCCAGTAGTATAGGTCTAGCGGATTACAATGAGCAGTTCTTC. Translation: CASSIGLADYNEQFF. Together with reference TRBV19 and TRBJ2-1, the CDR3 gives the full variable domain: DGGITQSPKYLFRKEGQNVTLSCEQNLNHDAMYWYRQDPGQGLRLIYYSQIVNDFQKGDIAEGYSVSREKKESFPLTVTSAQKNPTAFYLCASSIGLADYNEQFFGPGTRLTVL.